These T cell receptor beta chains were read from a single sample in a study of human T cells and chemical hapten exposure. One entry per CDR3 protein results from TCRdb running MiXCR on the RACE reads. The sample holds under 45,000 distinct CDR3 sequences, 10% seen once. The starting material was whole blood, obtained in connection with sensitization to the hapten diphenylcyclopropenone (DPC). These receptors were taken from a man aged 45-65 years with alopecia areata. Some clones in this sample may be carry-over from other donors' samples. CDR3s include the opening cysteine and the closing phenylalanine or tryptophan.

j_call v_call cdr3_aa
TRBJ2-7 TRBV5-1 CASSPRLVTEQYF
TRBJ2-3 TRBV28 CASINRDPLTDTQYF
TRBJ2-3 TRBV19 CASSAGRRFTDTQYF
TRBJ2-3 TRBV11-3 CASSLGDSGSDTQYF
TRBJ2-5 TRBV7-7 CASSSLAGGQETQYF
TRBJ1-2 TRBV29-1 CSARQGGNYGYTF
TRBJ2-3 TRBV7-6 CASRQVPGATDTQYF
TRBJ1-6 TRBV6-5 CASSDTGGDSPLHF
TRBJ1-5 TRBV10-2 CASSVGEVASQPQHF
TRBJ2-1 TRBV7-8 CASSLGGRGGNYNEQFF
TRBJ2-5 TRBV6-2/TRBV6-3 CASSYSASDQETQYF
TRBJ2-2 TRBV6-5 CASRKPGYTGELFF
TRBJ2-3 TRBV2 CASSLSGASTDTQYF
TRBJ2-1 TRBV4-1 CASSQGGGKLNNEQFF
TRBJ2-1 TRBV18 CASSPPWEGSNEQFF
TRBJ2-5 TRBV7-3 CASSLGQQETQYF
TRBJ2-3 TRBV6-6 CASSPGQGGADTQYF
TRBJ2-2 TRBV5-1 CASSLEGGANTGELFF
TRBJ1-3 TRBV3-1 CASSHGYSGNTIYF
TRBJ1-3 TRBV6-1 CASSGTSGNTIYF
TRBJ2-5 TRBV6-1 CASSDGVVETQYF
TRBJ2-3 TRBV5-1 CASSFGSRAGSSTDTQYF
TRBJ2-1 TRBV6-5 CASSQTKTGNNEQFF
TRBJ2-7 TRBV28 CASSLRQLEEQYF
TRBJ2-3 TRBV6-2/TRBV6-3 CASMADTDTQYF
TRBJ1-5 TRBV5-1 CASSLDGTTFEPQHF
TRBJ1-5 TRBV6-5 CASSYSRGHQPQHF
TRBJ2-7 TRBV10-3 CAISGTDRGVAGNYEQYF
TRBJ2-2 TRBV5-1 CASSPGSENTGELFF
TRBJ1-1 TRBV10-2 CASSEGETEAFF
TRBJ1-2 TRBV20-1 CSASSHDYGYTF
TRBJ2-7 TRBV27 CASSPQRQSTPYF
TRBJ2-7 TRBV7-9 CASSLGELQQYF
TRBJ2-1 TRBV7-9 CASSLAGPQDEQFF
TRBJ2-5 TRBV29-1 CSVGPQGRETQYF
TRBJ1-1 TRBV11-1 CASSLLGGTEAFF
TRBJ1-1 TRBV7-8 CASSFGMNTEAFF
TRBJ2-2 TRBV6-2/TRBV6-3 CASSYSRGTIDTGELFF
TRBJ2-7 TRBV30 CAWSLGWYEQYF
TRBJ2-7 TRBV6-6 CASSYEGLEQYF
TRBJ2-7 TRBV28 CASCLRGTGFNEQYF